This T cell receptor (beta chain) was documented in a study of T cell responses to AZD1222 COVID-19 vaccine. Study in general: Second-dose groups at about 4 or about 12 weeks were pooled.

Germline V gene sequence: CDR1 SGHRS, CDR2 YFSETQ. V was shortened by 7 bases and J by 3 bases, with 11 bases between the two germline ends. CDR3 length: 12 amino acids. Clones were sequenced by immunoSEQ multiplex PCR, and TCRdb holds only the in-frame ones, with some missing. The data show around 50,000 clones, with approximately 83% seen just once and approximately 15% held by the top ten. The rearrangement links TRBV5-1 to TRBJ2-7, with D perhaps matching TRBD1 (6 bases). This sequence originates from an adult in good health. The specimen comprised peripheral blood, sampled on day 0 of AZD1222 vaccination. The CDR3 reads CASHSDSYEQYF. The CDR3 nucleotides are TGCGCCAGCCATTCGGACAGCTACGAGCAGTACTTC.